The T cell receptor beta chain under discussion was sequenced for a study of blood T cell repertoires in COVID-19. Generated by immunoSEQ multiplex PCR, the TCRdb table keeps only in-frame clones and is missing some. The sample records around 100,000 clones, about 84% being singletons. The germline CDR1 and CDR2 sequences are MNHEY and SVGEGT. This CDR3 contains 17 residues. The trim removed 3 bases at V and 5 bases at J, leaving 12 bases unmatched. The receptor was isolated from a human donor in a cohort sampled during active COVID-19. This chain connects TRBV6-2 or TRBV6-3 to TRBJ1-5, with 8 nucleotides matching TRBD1. Specimen: peripheral blood. CDR3 protein: CASSYFFGQGGHQPQHF. The CDR3 region has the DNA TGTGCCAGCAGTTATTTTTTCGGACAGGGAGGTCATCAGCCCCAGCATTTT.